Reported below is one T cell receptor (beta chain). The antigen is undetermined. Repertoires were generated with immunoSEQ multiplex PCR, while TCRdb's copy carries only in-frame clones and drops some. The sample contains roughly 100,000 clones, roughly 84% of which appear only once. This sample is part of a study of T cell responses to AZD1222 COVID-19 vaccine. Trimming pared 9 bases from V and 8 bases from J, leaving 17 bases between. The CDR3 spans 14 residues. CDR1 is LNHDA and CDR2 is SQIVND in the germline V gene (reference sequence). General observations from the study: CD4 TCRs associated with vaccination spanned spike, dominating at 160-218 and 743-854. Seropositive AZD1222 recipients at baseline numbered only five or six. Among the donors, most were white British and more were female, and clonal diversity was possibly underestimated.

The chain recombines TRBV19 with TRBJ1-6; tentative D call: TRBD1 (6 bases). This material consisted of peripheral blood, taken on day 0 of AZD1222 vaccination. The TCR originated in an adult in good health. CDR3 amino acids: CARNGGREDSPLHF. In DNA form, the CDR3 reads TGTGCCAGGAACGGGGGCAGGGAAGATTCACCCCTCCACTTT. The entire variable domain, with the rest obtained from reference TRBV19 and TRBJ1-6, is as follows: DGGITQSPKYLFRKEGQNVTLSCEQNLNHDAMYWYRQDPGQGLRLIYYSQIVNDFQKGDIAEGYSVSREKKESFPLTVTSAQKNPTAFYLCARNGGREDSPLHFGNGTRLTVT.